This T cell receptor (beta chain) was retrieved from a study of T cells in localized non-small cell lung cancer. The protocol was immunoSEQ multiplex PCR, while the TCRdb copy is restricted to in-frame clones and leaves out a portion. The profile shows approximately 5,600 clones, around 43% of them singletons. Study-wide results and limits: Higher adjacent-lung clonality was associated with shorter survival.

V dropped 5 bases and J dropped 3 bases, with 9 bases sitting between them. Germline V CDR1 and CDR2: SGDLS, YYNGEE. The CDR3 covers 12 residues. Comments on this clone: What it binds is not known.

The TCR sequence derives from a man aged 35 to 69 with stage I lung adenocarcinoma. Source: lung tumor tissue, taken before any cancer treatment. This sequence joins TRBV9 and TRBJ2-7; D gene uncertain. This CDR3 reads CASSDRGYEQYF. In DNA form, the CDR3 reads TGTGCCAGCAGTGACCGAGGCTACGAGCAGTACTTC.